Below, one T cell receptor beta chain is given with its context. From germline, CDR1 is KGHDR and CDR2 SFDVKD. There are 17 residues in the CDR3. V lost 2 bases to trimming and J lost 7 bases; unmatched junction nucleotides: 5. This sample is part of a study of blood T cell repertoires in COVID-19. Study in general: Collection of acute and convalescent COVID-19 samples took place in the United States, Italy and Spain.

In the original workflow: Reference gene primer amplification yielded estimated nucleated cell counts. Data came from immunoSEQ multiplex PCR; TCRdb stores just in-frame clones and leaves some out. V, J and clone size are taken as reported in that table, and D and trimming were inferred from the DNA itself. The sample holds hundreds of thousands of clones, around 84% seen once. This rearrangement joins TRBV24-1 to TRBJ2-3; the match to TRBD2 covers 16 bases. The specimen was peripheral blood. The receptor's source is a man in his sixties or seventies with acute or convalescent COVID-19. The CDR3 here is CATSDSGLAGGMNTQYF. CDR3 DNA: TGTGCCACCAGTGATTCGGGACTAGCGGGAGGGATGAATACGCAGTATTTT.